The rows below give T cell receptor beta chains drawn from one sample of a study of blood T cells in healthy people across ages. MiXCR, applied by TCRdb to the 5' RACE reads, yields one record per CDR3 protein. The table has about 1.7 million distinct CDR3 sequences, about 30% seen once. The sequencing input was blood. These receptors all come from a woman younger than 45 in good health. CDR3s include the opening cysteine and the closing phenylalanine or tryptophan. Clone size is given for some rows only: seen once, a few or many times, or a class if the clone is expanded.

cdr3_aa | clone_size | v_call
CATSDLTFTGQYF | many | TRBV24-1
CSAAFGGTNKKLFF | . | TRBV20-1
CASSKVPGIRQFF | few | TRBV21-1
CASSYLSGRAQETQYF | many | TRBV6-6
CASSLEETRSYEQYF | . | TRBV5-1
CASSHPTGTQETQYF | many | TRBV7-8
CASSPGLAFSYEQYF | many | TRBV7-2
CSVMDRGGNTEAFF | few | TRBV29-1
CAVTTTPGYEQYF | . | TRBV10-3
CASSEDPGASQETQYF | . | TRBV2
CASRIGGGPTDTQYF | . | TRBV27
CSASPDFKGNNSPLHF | . | TRBV20-1
CASSGAVMDSPLHF | . | TRBV27
CATSTWTGRKEQVF | . | TRBV15
CASSLPGVSYEQYF | few | TRBV18
CAGSLTGLAGENEQFF | . | TRBV7-9
CGVAGTNTYEQYF | many | TRBV6-2/TRBV6-3
CASSREGGDYGYTF | . | TRBV28
CASSVTSSLDEQDF | . | TRBV9
CASSKDRGTEAFF | few | TRBV5-5
CASSPVLLGANVLTF | few | TRBV7-2
CASAANYNEQFF | many | TRBV5-1